This entry describes one T cell receptor (beta chain). The patients chosen for sequencing had shown expansion of CD8+CD57+ cells (detected by flow cytometry). Genomic DNA, serving as template, underwent TCR beta VDJ and CDR3 profiling. TCRdb re-called the reads through MiXCR, storing one row per CDR3 protein. The sample contains roughly 80,000 distinct CDR3 sequences, under 80% of which appear only once. The record originates from a study of CD8+CD57+ T cells in acquired aplastic anemia. The V end lost 7 bases, the J end lost 2 bases, and 14 bases lay between the germline ends. The germline gives CDR1 SNHLY, CDR2 FYNNEI. The CDR3 totals 14 residues.

Sequenced: sorted CD4+, CD8+, or CD8+CD57+ T cells (not recorded which) from PBMCs. The chain employs TRBV2 and TRBJ1-1; possible D gene TRBD1, 6 bases. This receptor was obtained from a human donor with aplastic anemia. The CDR3 nucleotides read TGTGCCAGCATTCGACGCAGGGGTAACACTGAAGCTTTCTTT. Its translation: CASIRRRGNTEAFF.